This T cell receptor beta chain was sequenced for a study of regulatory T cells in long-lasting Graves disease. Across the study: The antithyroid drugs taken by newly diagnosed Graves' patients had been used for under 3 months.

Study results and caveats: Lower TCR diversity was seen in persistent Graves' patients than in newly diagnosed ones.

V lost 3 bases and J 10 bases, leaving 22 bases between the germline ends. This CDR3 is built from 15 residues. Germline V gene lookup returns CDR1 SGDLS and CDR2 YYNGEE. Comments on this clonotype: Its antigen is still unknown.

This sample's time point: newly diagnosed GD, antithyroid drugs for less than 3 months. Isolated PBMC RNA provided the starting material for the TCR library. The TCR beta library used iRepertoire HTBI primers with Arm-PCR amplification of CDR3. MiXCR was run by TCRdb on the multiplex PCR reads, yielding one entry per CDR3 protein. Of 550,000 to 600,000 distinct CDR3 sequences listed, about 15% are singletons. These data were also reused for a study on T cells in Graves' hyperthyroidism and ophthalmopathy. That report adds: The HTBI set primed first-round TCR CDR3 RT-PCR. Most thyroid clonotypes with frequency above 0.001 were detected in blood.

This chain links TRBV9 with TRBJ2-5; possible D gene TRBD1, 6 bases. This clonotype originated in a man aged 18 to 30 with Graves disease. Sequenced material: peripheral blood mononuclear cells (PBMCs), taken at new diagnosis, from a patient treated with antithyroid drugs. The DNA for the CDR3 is TGTGCCAGCAGCGCCCGGGCAGGGGACACCTCCGACCAGTACTTC. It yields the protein CASSARAGDTSDQYF.